Shown below are 13 T cell receptor beta chains from a single sample sequenced in a study of PD-1 blockade in classical Hodgkin lymphoma. Relapse after autologous stem cell transplantation occurred in every patient, and brentuximab vedotin exposure varied. Assay: immunoSEQ multiplex PCR; the TCRdb copy retains only in-frame clones and omits some. Of about 32,000 clones detected, approximately 80% appear once; the ten largest clones hold more than 30%. The sequenced sample was peripheral blood mononuclear cells (PBMCs), obtained at baseline. Receptors originate from a human donor with classical Hodgkin lymphoma.

This chain connects TRBV18 to TRBJ1-2, with D unresolved. This CDR3 region has 17 residues. Germline loops: CDR1 KGHSH, CDR2 LQKENI. V was shortened by 3 bases and J by 4 bases, with 21 bases between the two germline ends. CDR3 region: CASSPWATTGNSYGYTF. CDR3 sequence (DNA): TGTGCCAGCTCACCTTGGGCGACGACGGGGAATAGCTATGGCTACACCTTC.

This clone was seen more than once but under ten times. The V and J genes are TRBV4-1 and TRBJ1-5; D uncertain. From germline, CDR1 is MGHRA and CDR2 YSYEKL. The CDR3 loop spans 15 amino acids. Between the trimmed V and J ends, which lost 4 bases and 3 bases, there was a span of 13 bases. The CDR3 region is CASSPGPGDNQPQHF. In DNA, the CDR3 is TGCGCCAGCAGCCCTGGTCCCGGAGACAATCAGCCCCAGCATTTT.

The rearrangement links TRBV15 to TRBJ1-1; D ambiguous. The CDR3 contains 15 residues. V was shortened by 1 base and J by 3 bases, with 12 bases between the two germline ends. CDR1 is LNHNV, CDR2 YYDKDF, per germline (reference sequence). The CDR3 bases are TGTGCCACCAGCAGAGCCGGCTTGATGGACACTGAAGCTTTCTTT. It yields the protein CATSRAGLMDTEAFF.

The chain links TRBV11-2 to TRBJ1-2, with 10 bases that match TRBD1. CDR1 is SGHAT and CDR2 is FQNNGV in the germline V gene. The CDR3 spans 15 residues. V lost 4 bases, J lost 2 bases, and 4 bases stayed unmatched. The CDR3 protein is CASSWTGGQNYGYTF. DNA of the CDR3: TGTGCCAGCAGCTGGACAGGGGGGCAGAACTATGGCTACACCTTC.

The chain recombines TRBV6-5 with TRBJ2-5; possibly TRBD2 for D (6 bases). V was clipped by 8 bases and J by 9 bases, with 16 bases between them. CDR3 length equals 12 residues. The germline CDR1 and CDR2 sequences are MNHEY and SVGAGI. CDR3 sequence: CASGGTQDSQYF. In nucleotides, the CDR3 is TGTGCCAGCGGGGGGACCCAAGATTCCCAGTACTTC.

The J gene is TRBJ2-6, the V gene TRBV7-2, with D unresolved. The CDR3 has 15 residues. V gave up 6 bases and J gave up 0 bases, with 9 bases separating them. The germline V gene encodes CDR1 SGHTA and CDR2 FQGNSA. The DNA for the CDR3 is TGTGCCAGCAGTCTCGAGTTCTCTGGGGCCAACGTCCTGACTTTC. Residues: CASSLEFSGANVLTF.

This clone was counted a single time. V usage is TRBV7-6 and J usage is TRBJ2-7; tentatively, D is TRBD1 or TRBD2 (5 bases each). This CDR3 has 13 amino acids. V lost 5 bases and J 4 bases, leaving 12 bases between the germline ends. The germline V gene has CDR1 SGHVS and CDR2 FNYEAQ. The CDR3 region is CASSPVGVYEQYF. The CDR3 nucleotides read TGTGCCAGCAGCCCAGTGGGGGTTTACGAGCAGTACTTC.

This clone has only one observation. The V gene is TRBV9, the J gene TRBJ2-2, with 7 bases matching TRBD1. Germline V gene sequence: CDR1 SGDLS, CDR2 YYNGEE. V was pared by 3 bases and J by 1 base, with 3 bases of the junction left unmatched. The CDR3 totals 15 residues. Here the CDR3 DNA reads TGTGCCAGCAGCGCCCGGACAGGGAACACCGGGGAGCTGTTTTTT. Translating gives CASSARTGNTGELFF.

The V gene is TRBV5-1, the J gene TRBJ1-2; a weak D match, TRBD1 (5 bases). Germline V gene data show CDR1 as SGHRS and CDR2 as YFSETQ. Trimming removed 4 bases from V and 4 bases from J, with 14 bases in between. The CDR3 loop spans 14 amino acids. As DNA, the CDR3 is TGCGCCAGCAGCCCCCCCGCGGGGACCTATGGCTACACCTTC. This translates into CASSPPAGTYGYTF.

The V call is TRBV5-8, the J call TRBJ1-2; D unclear. V shed 7 bases and J shed 8 bases, with 18 bases lying between them. Germline V gene lookup returns CDR1 SGHTS and CDR2 YDEGEE. This CDR3 is built from 13 residues. CDR3 sequence (DNA): TGTGCCAGCCACTGGGCATCCTTGGGGGGCTACACCTTC. Protein product: CASHWASLGGYTF.

This clone has just a few counts. The gene calls are TRBV7-3 and TRBJ2-1; the match to TRBD2 covers 9 bases. Germline-derived CDR1 and CDR2 are SGHTA and FQGTGA. The CDR3 contains 16 residues. The V and J ends lost 5 bases and 6 bases, in that order; junction bases with no gene match: 11. As DNA, the CDR3 is TGTGCCAGCAGCGGACCCCTCGCGGGGGGGCCCAATGAGCAGTTCTTC. Encoded protein: CASSGPLAGGPNEQFF.

The rearrangement links TRBV15 to TRBJ1-4; D gene uncertain. Germline V gene data show CDR1 as LNHNV and CDR2 as YYDKDF (reference sequence). The CDR3 length is 15 residues. The ends were cut back, 0 bases at V and 7 bases at J, with 12 bases in the middle. CDR3 DNA sequence: TGTGCCACCAGCAGAGATATTGGAGGAAGTGAAAAACTGTTTTTT. Its protein product is CATSRDIGGSEKLFF.

The chain recombines TRBV5-1 with TRBJ1-2, with D uncertain. The V gene's germline CDR1 is SGHRS and CDR2 YFSETQ. CDR3 length: 14 residues. With 0 bases removed from V and 1 base from J, the gap between germline ends came to 7 bases. CDR3 bases: TGCGCCAGCAGCTTGGGGCAGATTAACTATGGCTACACCTTC. It translates to CASSLGQINYGYTF.